The T cell receptor beta chain described here comes from a study of OX40 agonist ivuxolimab in advanced cancers. Overall study context: While on treatment, patients had intravenous ivuxolimab at 0.01 to 10 mg/kg every 2 weeks.

Autoimmune disease history or systemic immunosuppression led to patient exclusion. At least ten counts were recorded for this clone. Generated by immunoSEQ multiplex PCR, the TCRdb table keeps only in-frame clones and is missing some. The sample carries roughly 70,000 clones, 85% recorded once. Sequences were derived from CD4+ or CD8+ T cells sorted from blood, sampled in a trial of the OX40 agonist ivuxolimab. This TCR was sampled from an adult with an advanced solid tumor such as melanoma, head and neck, liver or kidney cancer.

DNA for the CDR3: TGTGCCAGCAGCACACTAGCGGGGACCAAGCAGTTCTTC. Translated: CASSTLAGTKQFF. The chain couples TRBV7-2 to TRBJ2-1; 10 bases are shared with TRBD2. Germline CDR1 is SGHTA and CDR2 is FQGNSA. Trimming at V came to 5 bases and at J to 11 bases, leaving 6 bases not matched to a gene. The CDR3 runs 13 residues.